This T cell receptor (beta chain) stems from a study of blood T cell repertoires in COVID-19. On the study more broadly: The United States, Italy and Spain supplied acute and convalescent COVID-19 samples. In each case, the material was cDNA or gDNA derived from T cells, B-cell-depleted T cells, or PBMCs.

V lost 4 bases to trimming and J lost 2 bases, with 9 bases between them. CDR3 length equals 14 residues. CDR1 and CDR2 from the germline V gene are MNHEY and SMNVEV (reference sequence). Methods used by the authors: The assay estimated nucleated cells by amplifying reference gene primers. Sequenced by immunoSEQ multiplex PCR; TCRdb stores in-frame clones only, minus some. Clone size and the V and J calls come from that table; the DNA yielded D and trimming. The table lists roughly 140,000 clones, approximately 88% of them singletons. This clone was detected once. The TCR comes from a man in his 70s with acute or convalescent COVID-19. Source material: peripheral blood. The V gene is TRBV27, the J gene TRBJ1-5; D is uncertain. In DNA form, the CDR3 reads TGTGCCAGCAGTTCCTCGGTCCGCAATCAGCCCCAGCATTTT. Amino acid sequence: CASSSSVRNQPQHF.